This T cell receptor (beta chain) was identified during a study of T cell changes during pregnancy in multiple sclerosis (dated by TCRdb to 2018 to 2020). A note on the overall study: In women with multiple sclerosis, the researchers looked at how the T cell repertoire shifted as pregnancy progressed.

The library was prepared using the immunoSEQ multiplex PCR assay. TCRdb took this table from immuneACCESS and kept in-frame rearrangements with V and J called. Such tables lack part of the clones; where checked against another copy, unresolved V genes explain under half of the gap, and the rest is unexplained. The sample table records around 39,000 clones; around 93% of these occur just once. The top ten hold 0.35% to 0.45% of the sample. A remark on this clone: This receptor's antigen is unknown. No much larger clone is present one base from it, and per-base qualities are unavailable.

The TCR comes from a female donor in good health, enrolled as a control in a pregnancy study. The specimen was CD4+ T cells from peripheral blood mononuclear cells, collected in the third trimester of pregnancy.

This receptor carries the CDR3 CASLAGVTNEKLFF. The sequence in DNA is TGTGCCAGCTTAGCAGGGGTGACTAATGAAAAACTGTTTTTT. Recombination linked TRBV2 to TRBJ1-4; possibly the D gene is TRBD1, per 6 matching bases. Per the germline V gene, SNHLY is the CDR1 and FYNNEI is the CDR2. The CDR3 has 14 amino acids, counting the end cysteine and phenylalanine. Only the CDR3 region is kept as DNA, spanning 42 bases read in frame from base 1. Trimming takes 8 bases from V and 2 bases from J, and the germline ends sit 12 bases apart.